These 24 T cell receptor beta chains originate from one sample sequenced in a study of T-cell memory formation after mild COVID-19. Each CDR3 protein gets one entry after TCRdb re-called the 5' RACE reads with MiXCR. The sample includes approximately 290,000 distinct CDR3 sequences, approximately 15% of them seen just once. Sequencing was performed on PBMCs or a T cell subset sorted from them (not recorded which). These TCRs come from a young man who had mild COVID-19 (a few samples of this study predate the infection). Cell type and time point are not known.

The chain joins TRBV7-9 to TRBJ1-1; D ambiguous. CDR1 and CDR2 from the germline V gene are SEHNR and FQNEAQ (reference sequence). Trimming removed 7 bases from V and 2 bases from J, with 8 bases in between. The CDR3 is made up of 12 amino acids. CDR3 nucleotides: TGTGCCAGCAAACGGTCCAACACTGAAGCTTTCTTT. It specifies CASKRSNTEAFF.

This clonotype was counted a few times. V gene TRBV4-1 combines with J gene TRBJ2-7; D gene uncertain. The V and J ends lost 0 bases and 1 base respectively, with 7 bases between them. The V gene's germline CDR1 is MGHRA and CDR2 YSYEKL. CDR3 length equals 14 residues. Here the CDR3 DNA reads TGCGCCAGCAGCCAAGAAGGGCTGTCCTACGAGCAGTACGTC. This encodes CASSQEGLSYEQYV.

The chain's CDR3 is CASSLQDREESPLHF. For the CDR3, the DNA is TGTGCCAGCAGCTTACAGGACAGAGAAGAATCACCCCTCCACTTT. This chain links TRBV7-9 with TRBJ1-6, with a weak D call TRBD1 (6 bases). The CDR3 runs 15 residues. Germline CDR1 reads SEHNR; CDR2 reads FQNEAQ (reference sequence). The germline V and J ends were trimmed by 2 bases and 10 bases, with 15 bases remaining between them.

The chain recombines TRBV12-3 or TRBV12-4 with TRBJ1-1; D gene unclear. This CDR3 is 17 amino acids long. The V and J ends lost 3 bases and 1 base respectively, with 18 bases between them. DNA for the CDR3: TGTGCCAGCAGTTTCCTCTACCTCATGACTCGGAACACTGAAGCTTTCTTT. Translating gives CASSFLYLMTRNTEAFF.

The V gene is TRBV5-5, the J gene TRBJ1-6, with a weak D call TRBD1 (5 bases). CDR1 is SGHKS and CDR2 is YYEKEE in the germline V gene (reference sequence). V was clipped by 3 bases and J by 5 bases, with 15 bases between them. This CDR3 contains 16 residues. This chain's CDR3 is CASSYPTARDNSPLHF. DNA for the CDR3: TGTGCCAGCAGCTACCCGACAGCGCGAGATAATTCACCCCTCCACTTT. Complete variable domain (other parts from reference TRBV5-5 and TRBJ1-6): DAGVTQSPTHLIKTRGQQVTLRCSPISGHKSVSWYQQVLGQGPQFIFQYYEKEERGRGNFPDRFSARQFPNYSSELNVNALLLGDSALYLCASSYPTARDNSPLHFGNGTRLTVT.

This clonotype was seen a handful of times. The chain carries TRBV13 and TRBJ2-5, with D perhaps matching TRBD1 or TRBD2 (5 bases each). This CDR3 region has 14 residues. Trimming cost V 5 bases and J 2 bases, with 12 bases left between them. Germline CDR1 reads PRHDT; CDR2 reads FYEKMQ (reference sequence). Here the CDR3 reads CASSPGLVQETQYF. CDR3 sequence (DNA): TGTGCCAGCAGCCCGGGGCTAGTTCAAGAGACCCAGTACTTC.

V and J are TRBV7-2 and TRBJ1-6; unclear D gene. There are 16 residues in the CDR3. The V end was cut by 4 bases, the J end by 10 bases, with 20 bases between. CDR1 is SGHTA, CDR2 FQGNSA, per germline. CDR3 sequence reads: CASSSPAGVGESPLHF. CDR3 nucleotide sequence: TGTGCCAGCAGCTCGCCGGCCGGGGTCGGGGAGTCACCCCTCCACTTT.

This clonotype was found a few times. The rearrangement links TRBV12-3 or TRBV12-4 to TRBJ2-1; maybe TRBD2 (5 bases). V lost 8 bases, J lost 8 bases, and 13 bases lay in between. CDR3 length: 12 residues. CDR3 in amino acids: CASGELVHEQFF. The CDR3 DNA sequence: TGTGCCAGCGGGGAACTAGTCCATGAGCAGTTCTTC.

V gene TRBV10-3 combines with J gene TRBJ1-5; 7 bases are shared with TRBD1. The V segment lost 2 bases and the J segment 6 bases; nucleotides outside the gene matches: 7. The CDR3 covers 15 residues. Per germline, CDR1 ENHRY and CDR2 SYGVKD. As DNA, the CDR3 is TGTGCCATCAGTGAGGGCGACAGGGTTGGTCAGCCCCAGCATTTT. Residues: CAISEGDRVGQPQHF.

This clonotype was detected only a few times. V gene TRBV18 combines with J gene TRBJ2-5, with D tentatively TRBD2 (5 bases). Germline CDR1 is KGHSH and CDR2 is LQKENI. The CDR3 sequence is 14 residues long. V lost 3 bases, J lost 2 bases, and 10 bases lay in between. The CDR3 sequence: CASSPGSRQETQYF. As DNA, the CDR3 is TGTGCCAGCTCACCGGGGAGCCGTCAAGAGACCCAGTACTTC.

Many counts were recorded for this clonotype. The chain joins TRBV7-2 to TRBJ2-3; the match to TRBD1 covers 8 bases. This CDR3 has 13 amino acids. CDR1 is SGHTA, CDR2 FQGNSA, per germline. With V trimmed by 5 bases and J by 6 bases, 4 bases remained unmatched. DNA for the CDR3: TGTGCCAGCAGCGACAGGGGCTCGGATACGCAGTATTTT. Translating it yields CASSDRGSDTQYF. Full variable domain (remainder filled in from reference TRBV7-2 and TRBJ2-3): GAGVSQSPSNKVTEKGKDVELRCDPISGHTALYWYRQSLGQGLEFLIYFQGNSAPDKSGLPSDRFSAERTGGSVSTLTIQRTQQEDSAVYLCASSDRGSDTQYFGPGTRLTVL.

This clonotype has just a few counts. The chain joins TRBV6-2 or TRBV6-3 to TRBJ2-2, with 8 bases matching TRBD2. With 10 bases clipped from V and 4 bases from J, the junction kept 14 bases outside the gene matches. From germline, CDR1 is MNHEY and CDR2 SVGEGT. The CDR3 has 16 residues. CDR3 loop: CATSHGGAGGTGELFF. The CDR3 region has the DNA TGTGCCACCTCTCACGGGGGGGCCGGCGGCACCGGGGAGCTGTTTTTT.

This clonotype was detected many times. This chain uses TRBV12-3 or TRBV12-4 with TRBJ2-3; the match to TRBD1 covers 7 bases. The V and J ends lost 5 bases and 0 bases, in that order; junction bases with no gene match: 5. There are 15 residues in the CDR3. The CDR3 DNA reads as TGTGCCAGCAGTCCCCAGGGGGTTAGCACAGATACGCAGTATTTT. As protein: CASSPQGVSTDTQYF.

In its sample, this clonotype was seen a few times. This chain connects TRBV12-3 or TRBV12-4 to TRBJ2-1; TRBD1 might be the D (6 bases). CDR3 length equals 14 residues. Trimming cost V 1 base and J 8 bases, with 12 bases left between them. CDR3 coding DNA: TGTGCCAGCAGTTTAGTAGGTCAGGGGTATGAGCAGTTCTTC. Protein product: CASSLVGQGYEQFF.

This clonotype was counted only a few times. The chain links TRBV7-9 to TRBJ2-3, with TRBD2 matching over 7 bases. The CDR3 contains 16 residues. The germline V gene has CDR1 SEHNR and CDR2 FQNEAQ (reference sequence). Unmatched junction bases numbered 14, after V lost 5 bases and J lost 6 bases. For the CDR3, the DNA is TGTGCCAGCAGCGAGACTTCTAGCGGACCTCCGGATACGCAGTATTTT. It translates to CASSETSSGPPDTQYF.

The chain uses TRBV5-1 and TRBJ2-1; D unclear. Germline lookup yields CDR1 SGHRS and CDR2 YFSETQ. Trimming took 0 bases from V and 1 from J, leaving 8 bases between them. This CDR3 comprises 15 residues. CDR3 coding DNA: TGCGCCAGCAGCTTGGAGGCGCGGTCCTACAATGAGCAGTTCTTC. Protein sequence: CASSLEARSYNEQFF. The full variable domain, completed using reference TRBV5-1 and TRBJ2-1, is KAGVTQTPRYLIKTRGQQVTLSCSPISGHRSVSWYQQTPGQGLQFLFEYFSETQRNKGNFPGRFSGRQFSNSRSEMNVSTLELGDSALYLCASSLEARSYNEQFFGPGTRLTVL.

The table lists this clonotype with a few counts. The V call is TRBV5-1, the J call TRBJ2-1, with 7 bases lining up with TRBD2. CDR3 length: 15 residues. The germline V gene encodes CDR1 SGHRS and CDR2 YFSETQ. V lost 0 bases to trimming and J lost 3 bases; unmatched junction nucleotides: 3. CDR3 nucleotides: TGCGCCAGCAGCTTGGACGGGGACTACTACAATGAGCAGTTCTTC. It translates to CASSLDGDYYNEQFF.

The chain recombines TRBV5-1 with TRBJ1-1, with D possibly TRBD1 on 6 matching bases. The CDR3 has 15 residues. V dropped 5 bases and J dropped 2 bases, with 16 bases sitting between them. Germline values: CDR1 SGHRS, CDR2 YFSETQ. CDR3 bases: TGCGCCAGCAGTTTCCTCCGGGACAAAAACACTGAAGCTTTCTTT. As protein: CASSFLRDKNTEAFF.

This clonotype was seen at least ten times. The chain couples TRBV20-1 to TRBJ2-7; TRBD1 is a possible D gene (5 bases). The CDR3 runs to 12 residues. The germline CDR1 and CDR2 sequences are DFQATT and SNEGSKA (reference sequence). The V gene lost 1 base and the J gene lost 5 bases, with 9 bases spanning the gap. CDR3 sequence: CSARAWGHEQYF. The CDR3 nucleotides are TGCAGTGCTAGAGCTTGGGGCCACGAGCAGTACTTC.

This clonotype was counted only a few times. V usage is TRBV6-5 and J usage is TRBJ2-3, with D perhaps TRBD2 (7 bases). V dropped 2 bases and J dropped 1 base, with 19 bases sitting between them. The length of the CDR3 is 18 residues. Germline CDR1 and CDR2: MNHEY and SVGAGI. The CDR3 DNA sequence: TGTGCCAGCAGTTACGAACCTCGGGGGGCGCAGGGCACAGATACGCAGTATTTT. Translation gives CASSYEPRGAQGTDTQYF.

The chain combines TRBV7-2 with TRBJ2-1; 11 nucleotides align to TRBD2. With 8 bases clipped from V and 9 bases from J, the junction kept 6 bases outside the gene matches. Per germline, CDR1 SGHTA and CDR2 FQGNSA. This CDR3 contains 13 residues. The DNA of the CDR3 is TGTGCCAGCCGTAGCGGGGGGGCAGGTGAGCAGTTCTTC. It yields the protein CASRSGGAGEQFF.

At least ten counts were recorded for this clonotype. The rearrangement links TRBV5-1 to TRBJ2-2; D unresolved. The CDR3 consists of 12 residues. CDR1 and CDR2 (germline): SGHRS, YFSETQ. Trimming pared 1 base from V and 5 bases from J, leaving 3 bases between. Written as DNA, the CDR3 is TGCGCCAGCAGCTTGCATACCGGGGAGCTGTTTTTT. Its translation is CASSLHTGELFF. The full variable domain, in which reference TRBV5-1 and TRBJ2-2 provide the parts outside the CDR3, is KAGVTQTPRYLIKTRGQQVTLSCSPISGHRSVSWYQQTPGQGLQFLFEYFSETQRNKGNFPGRFSGRQFSNSRSEMNVSTLELGDSALYLCASSLHTGELFFGEGSRLTVL.

This clonotype appeared a few times. V usage is TRBV6-1 and J usage is TRBJ1-2; 10 positions agree with TRBD1. From germline, CDR1 is MNHNS and CDR2 SASEGT. The trim removed 4 bases at V and 4 bases at J, leaving 15 bases unmatched. This CDR3 spans 18 amino acids. The CDR3 loop is CASSGTGMTGGLSYGYTF. DNA of the CDR3: TGTGCCAGCAGTGGAACAGGGATGACAGGGGGCCTTTCCTATGGCTACACCTTC.

This clonotype was detected ten times or more. The chain joins TRBV24-1 to TRBJ2-1, with TRBD1 matching 7 bases. Germline V gives CDR1 KGHDR, CDR2 SFDVKD. CDR3 length: 14 amino acids. V was pared by 1 base and J by 7 bases, with 3 bases of the junction left unmatched. The CDR3 DNA reads TGTGCCACCAGTGATTTAGGCAGGGGGAATGAGCAGTTCTTC. It is translated as CATSDLGRGNEQFF.